The T cell receptor beta chain under discussion was sequenced for a study of blood T cell repertoires in COVID-19. About the study: Whether acute or convalescent, the COVID-19 samples came from the United States, Italy and Spain.

V dropped 0 bases and J dropped 0; count of bases not matched to a gene: 11. The CDR3 length is 18 residues. Germline CDR1 and CDR2: SGHDN and FVKESK. In the authors' workflow: Researchers report that nucleated cell counts were estimated from reference gene primer amplification. TCRdb's copy holds only in-frame clones and misses some; the assay was immunoSEQ multiplex PCR. The DNA was the basis for D and trimming; V, J and clone size are from that table. This sample has over 130,000 clones; over 80% occur once, and the top ten carry 11%. The V and J genes are TRBV14 and TRBJ2-7, with 7 bases matching TRBD1. This receptor was identified in a woman aged 80 or older with acute or convalescent COVID-19. Sequencing was carried out using peripheral blood. The CDR3: CASSQELPPRGSSYEQYF. As DNA, the CDR3 is TGTGCCAGCAGCCAAGAACTCCCCCCCAGGGGGAGCTCCTACGAGCAGTACTTC. The entire variable domain, with the rest obtained from reference TRBV14 and TRBJ2-7, is as follows: EAGVTQFPSHSVIEKGQTVTLRCDPISGHDNLYWYRRVMGKEIKFLLHFVKESKQDESGMPNNRFLAERTGGTYSTLKVQPAELEDSGVYFCASSQELPPRGSSYEQYFGPGTRLTVT.